These 6 T cell receptor beta chains were all obtained from the same sample, sequenced in a study of prognosis after radiotherapy for stage I lung cancer. TCR beta CDR3 was amplified from genomic DNA by two-round multiplex PCR. Primers specific to each TRBV and TRBJ gene drove first-round PCR. In TCRdb, the multiplex PCR reads were re-called with MiXCR into one record per CDR3 protein. Among over 11,000 distinct CDR3 sequences listed, approximately 30% were seen once. Source: PBMCs, taken before or after stereotactic body radiation therapy (not recorded which). The receptors derive from a donor aged 50 or older with non-small cell lung cancer.

This clonotype qualifies as medium-sized (0.01 to 0.1%). J is TRBJ1-2 and V is TRBV6-4; 8 bases map to TRBD1. CDR1 is MRHNA and CDR2 is SNTAGT in the germline V gene. V trimming: 2 bases; J trimming: 8 bases; junction bases outside the gene matches: 7. This CDR3 has 14 amino acids. As DNA, the CDR3 is TGTGCCAGCAGTGACAGTCAGGGGGCGCGAGGCTACACCTTC. Translating it yields CASSDSQGARGYTF.

Sample share makes this clonotype medium-sized. CDR3 loop: CSARDLAGEADTQYF. For the CDR3, the DNA is TGCAGTGCTAGAGATCTAGCGGGGGAGGCAGATACGCAGTATTTT. The chain recombines TRBV20-1 with TRBJ2-3; 10 bases map to TRBD2. CDR1 is DFQATT and CDR2 is SNEGSKA in the germline V gene (reference sequence). The CDR3 is 15 amino acids. V was pared by 0 bases and J by 4 bases, with 4 bases of the junction left unmatched.

By share of the sample, this clonotype is medium-sized. This sequence joins TRBV6-2 or TRBV6-3 and TRBJ2-1; 10 bases fit TRBD2. This CDR3 is 14 amino acids long. The junction had 5 bases not matched to a gene; V was cut back by 5 bases and J by 7 bases. CDR1 MNHEY and CDR2 SVGEGT come from the germline V gene. Here the CDR3 DNA reads TGTGCCAGCAGTGTAGCGGGGGGCCGGAATGAGCAGTTCTTC. Translated: CASSVAGGRNEQFF.

In this sample, this clonotype turned up many times. The chain combines TRBV19 with TRBJ2-4; 10 nucleotides match TRBD1. This CDR3 comprises 14 residues. Per the germline V gene, CDR1 is LNHDA and CDR2 is SQIVND (reference sequence). J gave up 7 bases and V 6 bases, and 6 bases lay outside the gene matches. The CDR3: CASSPRTGGNIQYF. For the CDR3, the DNA is TGTGCCAGTAGCCCTCGGACAGGGGGTAACATTCAGTACTTC.

This clonotype showed up many times. V and J are TRBV18 and TRBJ2-3; 9 bases map to TRBD1. The CDR3 has 14 residues. V trimming: 3 bases; J trimming: 6 bases; junction bases outside the gene matches: 4. The germline V gene has CDR1 KGHSH and CDR2 LQKENI. CDR3 region: CASSPDRGYDTQYF. CDR3 nucleotides: TGTGCCAGCTCACCGGACAGGGGTTACGATACGCAGTATTTT.

This clonotype came up a few times. This may be a read error: a much more frequent sequence differs by one nucleotide. V is TRBV6-9 and J is TRBJ1-5; 7 bases align to TRBD1. The CDR3 length is 17 residues. Looked up from germline, CDR1 is MNHGY and CDR2 is SVAAGI. DNA for the CDR3: TGTGCCGGCAGTTACCCGAATCCGGCCAGGGGGAGTCAGCCCCAGCATTTT. Amino acid sequence: CAGSYPNPARGSQPQHF.